This TCR beta chain emerged from a study of PD-1 blockade in mismatch repair-deficient tumors (dated by TCRdb to the late 2010s). In the study overall: The trial enrolled some 82 consecutive patients with 12 mismatch repair-deficient cancer types between 2013 and September 2016, all previously treated and progressing. Deep sequencing of TCR CDR3 regions was used to track tumor-associated T cell clones in peripheral blood of patients responding to PD-1 blockade.

Overall study results and their limits: Tumor-resident clones, often undetectable in blood before treatment, expanded rapidly after pembrolizumab and then contracted, generally before radiologic responses.

Receptor amplification or capture employed the immunoSEQ multiplex PCR assay. TCRdb took over this immuneACCESS table, retaining in-frame rearrangements with V and J assigned. Such tables are incomplete; in checked studies, under half of the missing clones stem from an unresolved V gene, and the remainder is unexplained. The sample records 130,000 or so clones, approximately 86% of which are singletons. The top ten hold around an eighth of the sample. On this clone itself: Its antigen is still unknown. No base qualities exist here, and no much larger clone lies one base off it.

For every enrolled patient, mismatch repair deficiency was confirmed by either polymerase chain reaction or immunohistochemistry. TCR sequencing was performed for a few patients who responded to pembrolizumab therapy. The phase II trial prospectively tested pembrolizumab PD-1 blockade in advanced mismatch repair-deficient cancers regardless of tissue of origin. Peripheral blood T cell samples were gathered serially, both before PD-1 blockade started and at multiple time points afterward. Blood sampling times were expressed in weeks after the first pembrolizumab dose. The junction shows trimming of 2 bases on V and 5 bases on J, plus 16 bases between the germline ends. The germline V gene provides CDR1 MNHEY and CDR2 SVGAGI. The CDR3 spans 16 residues, from the cysteine through the phenylalanine. Only CDR3 DNA is held: 48 bases, read in frame from base 1.

The specimen was peripheral blood, collected 44 weeks after starting pembrolizumab. The origin of this receptor is an adult with mismatch repair-deficient cancer. The rearranged segments are TRBV6-5 and TRBJ2-1; the D gene is perhaps TRBD2, from 6 matching bases. The encoded CDR3 is CASSYLGGVTHNEQFF. The nucleotide sequence is TGTGCCAGCAGTTACCTGGGAGGTGTCACCCACAATGAGCAGTTCTTC.